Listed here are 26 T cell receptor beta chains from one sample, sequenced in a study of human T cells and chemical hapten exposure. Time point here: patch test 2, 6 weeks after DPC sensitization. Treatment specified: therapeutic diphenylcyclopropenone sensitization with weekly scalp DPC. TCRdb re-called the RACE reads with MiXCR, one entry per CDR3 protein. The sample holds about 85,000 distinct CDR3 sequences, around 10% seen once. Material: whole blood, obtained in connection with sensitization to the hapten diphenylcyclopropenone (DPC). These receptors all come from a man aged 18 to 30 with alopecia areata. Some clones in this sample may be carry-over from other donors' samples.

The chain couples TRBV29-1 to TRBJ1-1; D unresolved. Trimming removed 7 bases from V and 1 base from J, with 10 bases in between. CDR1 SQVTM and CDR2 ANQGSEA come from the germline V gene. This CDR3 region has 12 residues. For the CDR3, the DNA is TGCAGCGCCGACCCAGGGAACACTGAAGCTTTCTTT. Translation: CSADPGNTEAFF.

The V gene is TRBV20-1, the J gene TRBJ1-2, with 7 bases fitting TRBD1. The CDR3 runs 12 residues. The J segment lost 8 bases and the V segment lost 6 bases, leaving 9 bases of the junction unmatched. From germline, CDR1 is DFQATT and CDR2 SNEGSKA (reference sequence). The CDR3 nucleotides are TGCAGTGCCTCTCTCCGGGACAGAGGCTACACCTTC. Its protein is CSASLRDRGYTF.

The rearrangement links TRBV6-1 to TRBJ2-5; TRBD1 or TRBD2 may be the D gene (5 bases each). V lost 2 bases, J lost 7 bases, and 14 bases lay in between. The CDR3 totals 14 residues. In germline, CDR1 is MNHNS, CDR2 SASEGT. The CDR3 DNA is TGTGCCAGCAGTGAAAGGGACCTCGTCGCGACCCAGTACTTC. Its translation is CASSERDLVATQYF.

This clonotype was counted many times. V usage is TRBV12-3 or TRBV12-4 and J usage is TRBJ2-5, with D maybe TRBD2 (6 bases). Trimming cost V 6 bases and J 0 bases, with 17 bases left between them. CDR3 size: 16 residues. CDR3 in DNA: TGTGCCAGCAGCTACCAACGGCCTAGCGACCAAGAGACCCAGTACTTC. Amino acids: CASSYQRPSDQETQYF.

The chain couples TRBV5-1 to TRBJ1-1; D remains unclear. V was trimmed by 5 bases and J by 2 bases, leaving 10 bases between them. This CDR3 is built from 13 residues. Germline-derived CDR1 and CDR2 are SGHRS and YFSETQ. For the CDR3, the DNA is TGCGCCAGCAGGGGTGGGAGAAACACTGAAGCTTTCTTT. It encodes CASRGGRNTEAFF.

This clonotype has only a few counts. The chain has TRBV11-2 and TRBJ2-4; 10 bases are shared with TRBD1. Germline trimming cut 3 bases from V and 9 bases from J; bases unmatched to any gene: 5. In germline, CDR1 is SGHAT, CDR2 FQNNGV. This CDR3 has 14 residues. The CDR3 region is CASSFGTGDGIQYF. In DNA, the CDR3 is TGTGCCAGCAGCTTTGGGACAGGGGACGGCATTCAGTACTTC.

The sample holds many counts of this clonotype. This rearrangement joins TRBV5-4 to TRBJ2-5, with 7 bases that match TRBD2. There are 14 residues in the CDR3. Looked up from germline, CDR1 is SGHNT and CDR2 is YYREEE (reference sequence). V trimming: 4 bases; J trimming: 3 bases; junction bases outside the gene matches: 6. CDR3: CASSDRTSEETQYF. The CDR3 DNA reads TGTGCCAGCAGCGATCGGACTAGTGAAGAGACCCAGTACTTC.

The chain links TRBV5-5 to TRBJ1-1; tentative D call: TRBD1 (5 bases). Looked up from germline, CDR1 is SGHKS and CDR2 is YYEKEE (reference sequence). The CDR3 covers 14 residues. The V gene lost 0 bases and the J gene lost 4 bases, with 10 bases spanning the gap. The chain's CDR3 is CASSLERGGTEAFF. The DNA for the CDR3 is TGTGCCAGCAGCTTGGAACGGGGGGGCACTGAAGCTTTCTTT. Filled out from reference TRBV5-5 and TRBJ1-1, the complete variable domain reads DAGVTQSPTHLIKTRGQQVTLRCSPISGHKSVSWYQQVLGQGPQFIFQYYEKEERGRGNFPDRFSARQFPNYSSELNVNALLLGDSALYLCASSLERGGTEAFFGQGTRLTVV.

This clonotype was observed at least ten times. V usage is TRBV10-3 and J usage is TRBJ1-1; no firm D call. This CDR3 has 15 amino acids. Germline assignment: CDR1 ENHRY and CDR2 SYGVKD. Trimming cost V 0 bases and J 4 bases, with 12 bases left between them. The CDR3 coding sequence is TGTGCCATCAGTGAGTCGAGGGTCGGAGGCACTGAAGCTTTCTTT. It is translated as CAISESRVGGTEAFF.

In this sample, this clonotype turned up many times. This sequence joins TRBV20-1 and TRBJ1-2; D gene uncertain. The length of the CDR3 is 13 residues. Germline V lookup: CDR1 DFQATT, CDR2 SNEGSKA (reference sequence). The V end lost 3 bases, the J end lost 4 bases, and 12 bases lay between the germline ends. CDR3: CSARKEGSYGYTF. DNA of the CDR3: TGCAGTGCTAGGAAGGAGGGAAGCTATGGCTACACCTTC.

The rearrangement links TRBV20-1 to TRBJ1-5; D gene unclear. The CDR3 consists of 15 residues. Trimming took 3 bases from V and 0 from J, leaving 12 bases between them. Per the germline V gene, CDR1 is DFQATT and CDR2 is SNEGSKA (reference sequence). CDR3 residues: CSASGYRNSNQPQHF. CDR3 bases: TGCAGTGCTAGCGGGTACCGAAATAGCAATCAGCCCCAGCATTTT.

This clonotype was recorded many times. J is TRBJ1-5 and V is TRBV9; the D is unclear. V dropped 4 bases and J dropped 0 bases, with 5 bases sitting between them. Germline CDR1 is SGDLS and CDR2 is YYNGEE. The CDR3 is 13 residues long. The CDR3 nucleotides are TGTGCCAGCAGCCAACATAGCAATCAGCCCCAGCATTTT. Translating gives CASSQHSNQPQHF.

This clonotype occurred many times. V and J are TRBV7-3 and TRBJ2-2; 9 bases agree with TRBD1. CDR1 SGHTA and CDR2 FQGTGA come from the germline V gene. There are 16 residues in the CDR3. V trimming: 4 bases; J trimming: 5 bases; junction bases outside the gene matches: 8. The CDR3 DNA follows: TGTGCCAGCAGCTACCCGACAGGGGGAACGACCGGGGAGCTGTTTTTT. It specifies CASSYPTGGTTGELFF.

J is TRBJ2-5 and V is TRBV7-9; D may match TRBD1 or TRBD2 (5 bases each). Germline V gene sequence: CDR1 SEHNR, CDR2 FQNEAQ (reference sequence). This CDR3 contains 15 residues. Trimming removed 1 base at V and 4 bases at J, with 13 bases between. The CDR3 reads CASSLVEGQGETQYF. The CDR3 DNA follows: TGTGCCAGCAGCTTAGTCGAGGGGCAGGGAGAGACCCAGTACTTC.

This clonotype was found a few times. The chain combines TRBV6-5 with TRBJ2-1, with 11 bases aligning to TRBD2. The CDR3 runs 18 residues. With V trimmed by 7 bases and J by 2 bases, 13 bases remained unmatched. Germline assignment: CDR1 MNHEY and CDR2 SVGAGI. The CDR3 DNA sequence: TGTGCCAGCACCTACCAGGGGATTAGCGGGGGGGCCTACAATGAGCAGTTCTTC. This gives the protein CASTYQGISGGAYNEQFF.

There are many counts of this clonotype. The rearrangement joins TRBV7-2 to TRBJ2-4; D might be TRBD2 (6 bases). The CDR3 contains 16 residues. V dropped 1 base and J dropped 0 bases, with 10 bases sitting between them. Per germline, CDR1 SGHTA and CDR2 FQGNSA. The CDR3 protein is CASSLGTGVAKNIQYF. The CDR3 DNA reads TGTGCCAGCAGCTTAGGGACGGGAGTAGCCAAAAACATTCAGTACTTC.

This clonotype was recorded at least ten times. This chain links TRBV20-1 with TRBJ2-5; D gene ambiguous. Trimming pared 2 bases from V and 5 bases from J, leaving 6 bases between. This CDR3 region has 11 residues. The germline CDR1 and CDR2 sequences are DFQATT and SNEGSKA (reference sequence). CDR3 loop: CSARNGETQYF. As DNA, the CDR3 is TGCAGTGCTAGAAACGGGGAGACCCAGTACTTC.

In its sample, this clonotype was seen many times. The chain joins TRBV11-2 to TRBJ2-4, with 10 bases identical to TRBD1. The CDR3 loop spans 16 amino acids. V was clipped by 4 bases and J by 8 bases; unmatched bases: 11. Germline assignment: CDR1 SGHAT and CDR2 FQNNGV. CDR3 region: CASSSTGTGAPYIQYF. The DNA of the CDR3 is TGTGCCAGCAGCTCGACCGGGACAGGGGCCCCTTACATTCAGTACTTC.

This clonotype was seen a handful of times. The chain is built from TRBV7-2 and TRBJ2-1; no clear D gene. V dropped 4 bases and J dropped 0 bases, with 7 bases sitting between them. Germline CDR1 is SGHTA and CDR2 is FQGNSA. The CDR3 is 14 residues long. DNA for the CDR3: TGTGCCAGCAGCTCCCTTAGCTCCTACAATGAGCAGTTCTTC. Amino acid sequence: CASSSLSSYNEQFF.

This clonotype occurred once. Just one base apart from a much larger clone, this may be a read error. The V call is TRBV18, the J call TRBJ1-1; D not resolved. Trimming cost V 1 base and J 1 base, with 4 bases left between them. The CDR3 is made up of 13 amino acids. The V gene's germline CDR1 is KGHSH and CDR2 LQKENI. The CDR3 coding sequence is TGTGCCAGCTCACCACTTGAGAACACTGAAGCTTTCTTT. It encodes CASSPLENTEAFF.

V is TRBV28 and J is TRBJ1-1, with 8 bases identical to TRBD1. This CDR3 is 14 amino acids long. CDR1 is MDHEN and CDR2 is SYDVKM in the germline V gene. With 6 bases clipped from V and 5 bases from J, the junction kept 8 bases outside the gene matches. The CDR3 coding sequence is TGTGCCAGCAGCCGGACAGGGAGGAGGACTGAAGCTTTCTTT. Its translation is CASSRTGRRTEAFF.

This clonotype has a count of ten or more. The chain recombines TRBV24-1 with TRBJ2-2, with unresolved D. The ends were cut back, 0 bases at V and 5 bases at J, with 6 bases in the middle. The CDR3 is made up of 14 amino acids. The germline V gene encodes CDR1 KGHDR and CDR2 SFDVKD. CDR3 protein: CATSDLKQTGELFF. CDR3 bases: TGTGCCACCAGTGATTTGAAACAGACCGGGGAGCTGTTTTTT.

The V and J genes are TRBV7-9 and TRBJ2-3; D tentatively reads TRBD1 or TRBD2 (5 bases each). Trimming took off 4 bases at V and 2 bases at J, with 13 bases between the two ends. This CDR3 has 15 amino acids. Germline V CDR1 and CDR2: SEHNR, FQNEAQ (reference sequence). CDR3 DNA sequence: TGTGCCAGCAGCTGGAACCGGGACGACACAGATACGCAGTATTTT. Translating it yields CASSWNRDDTDTQYF. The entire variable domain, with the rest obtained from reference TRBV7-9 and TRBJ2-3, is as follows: DTGVSQNPRHKITKRGQNVTFRCDPISEHNRLYWYRQTLGQGPEFLTYFQNEAQLEKSRLLSDRFSAERPKGSFSTLEIQRTEQGDSAMYLCASSWNRDDTDTQYFGPGTRLTVL.

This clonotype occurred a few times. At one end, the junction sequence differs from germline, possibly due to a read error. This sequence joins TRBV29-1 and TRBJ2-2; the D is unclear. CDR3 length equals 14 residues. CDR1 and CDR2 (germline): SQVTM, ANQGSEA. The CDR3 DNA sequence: TGCAGCATTGACGGAAATCAGAACACCGGGGAGCTGTTTTTT. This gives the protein CSIDGNQNTGELFF.

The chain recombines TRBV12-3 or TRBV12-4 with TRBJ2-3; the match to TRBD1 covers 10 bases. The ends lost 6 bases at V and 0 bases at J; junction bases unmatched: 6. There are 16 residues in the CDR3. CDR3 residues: CASSTGTGASTDTQYF. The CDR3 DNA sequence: TGTGCCAGCAGCACCGGGACAGGGGCCAGCACAGATACGCAGTATTTT.

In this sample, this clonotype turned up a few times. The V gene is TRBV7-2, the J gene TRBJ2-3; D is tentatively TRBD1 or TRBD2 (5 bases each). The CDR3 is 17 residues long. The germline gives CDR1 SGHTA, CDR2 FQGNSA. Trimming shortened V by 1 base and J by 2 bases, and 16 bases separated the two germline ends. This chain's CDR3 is CASSLGGAGEHTDTQYF. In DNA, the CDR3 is TGTGCCAGCAGCTTAGGTGGGGCCGGGGAGCACACAGATACGCAGTATTTT. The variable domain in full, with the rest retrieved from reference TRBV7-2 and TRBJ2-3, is GAGVSQSPSNKVTEKGKDVELRCDPISGHTALYWYRQSLGQGLEFLIYFQGNSAPDKSGLPSDRFSAERTGGSVSTLTIQRTQQEDSAVYLCASSLGGAGEHTDTQYFGPGTRLTVL.